A single sample is the source of the 22 T cell receptor beta chains below, sequenced in a study of cytomegalovirus exposure and HLA in healthy donors. Libraries were prepared by immunoSEQ multiplex PCR; TCRdb keeps only in-frame clonotypes and omits some of them. The sample holds some 170,000 clones, about 95% seen once. Sequenced sample: PBMCs. Receptors were obtained from a woman aged 18-35 years in good health and CMV-seronegative.

Only one count was recorded for this clone. This chain links TRBV15 with TRBJ1-4, with 8 bases identical to TRBD1. After removal of 0 bases from V and 0 bases from J, the junction contained 6 bases not matched to a gene. Germline values: CDR1 LNHNV, CDR2 YYDKDF (reference sequence). The CDR3 is 18 amino acids. For the CDR3, the DNA is TGTGCCACCAGCAGAGAGCCGGGACAGGAGACAACTAATGAAAAACTGTTTTTT. Translation: CATSREPGQETTNEKLFF.

The chain uses TRBV27 and TRBJ2-5; D unresolved. V was cut by 2 bases and J by 5 bases, with 6 bases left in between. The CDR3 is 12 amino acids. The germline V gene encodes CDR1 MNHEY and CDR2 SMNVEV (reference sequence). CDR3 in DNA: TGTGCCAGCAGTTTAGACGGGGAGACCCAGTACTTC. It encodes CASSLDGETQYF.

The V gene is TRBV6-5, the J gene TRBJ1-5; possible D gene TRBD1, 5 bases. Germline V gene lookup returns CDR1 MNHEY and CDR2 SVGAGI. The CDR3 extends over 15 amino acids. V was cut by 0 bases and J by 7 bases, with 13 bases left in between. CDR3 bases: TGTGCCAGCAGTTACTCGTCAGGGCTGGAACAGCCCCAGCATTTT. This translates into CASSYSSGLEQPQHF.

V usage is TRBV19 and J usage is TRBJ2-1; 9 bases are a match to TRBD1. V gave up 1 base and J gave up 4 bases; unmatched junction bases: 14. Germline lookup yields CDR1 LNHDA and CDR2 SQIVND (reference sequence). The CDR3 spans 19 residues. The CDR3: CASSIGPGQGAGGYNEQFF. Here the CDR3 DNA reads TGTGCCAGTAGTATAGGTCCGGGACAGGGTGCAGGCGGATACAATGAGCAGTTCTTC.

This clone was seen more than once but under ten times. The chain uses TRBV19 and TRBJ1-2; D gene unclear. Trimming removed 11 bases at V and 4 bases at J, with 8 bases between. The germline V gene encodes CDR1 LNHDA and CDR2 SQIVND (reference sequence). This CDR3 has 10 residues. The CDR3, as DNA: TGTGCCCTAACAGCCTATGGCTACACCTTC. Its protein is CALTAYGYTF. The whole variable domain, filled in from reference TRBV19 and TRBJ1-2, reads DGGITQSPKYLFRKEGQNVTLSCEQNLNHDAMYWYRQDPGQGLRLIYYSQIVNDFQKGDIAEGYSVSREKKESFPLTVTSAQKNPTAFYLCALTAYGYTFGSGTRLTVV.

This chain connects TRBV6-5 to TRBJ1-2; 9 nucleotides agree with TRBD1. Trimming cost V 7 bases and J 7 bases; bases outside gene matches: 7. CDR1 is MNHEY and CDR2 is SVGAGI in the germline V gene. The length of the CDR3 is 13 residues. CDR3 region: CASIRGQGGGYTF. In DNA form, the CDR3 reads TGTGCCAGCATTAGGGGACAGGGTGGTGGCTACACCTTC.

The chain uses TRBV4-1 and TRBJ2-3; maybe TRBD2 (6 bases). Between the trimmed V and J ends, which lost 4 bases and 0 bases, there was a span of 8 bases. CDR1 and CDR2 (germline): MGHRA, YSYEKL. CDR3 size: 14 residues. The CDR3 protein is CASSPGTSTDTQYF. DNA of the CDR3: TGCGCCAGCAGCCCCGGGACTAGCACAGATACGCAGTATTTT.

The genes are TRBV7-2 and TRBJ1-2, with a weak D call TRBD1 (5 bases). Germline V CDR1 and CDR2: SGHTA, FQGNSA. This CDR3 region has 16 residues. V was pared by 5 bases and J by 2 bases, with 18 bases between. As DNA, the CDR3 is TGTGCCAGCAGCCCAGAGATTGGGGCGGGAAACTATGGCTACACCTTC. Amino acids: CASSPEIGAGNYGYTF.

The chain combines TRBV9 with TRBJ2-7; tentative D call: TRBD1 (5 bases). The germline V gene has CDR1 SGDLS and CDR2 YYNGEE. V lost 0 bases to trimming and J lost 4 bases, with 8 bases between them. The CDR3 totals 13 residues. The CDR3 DNA follows: TGTGCCAGCAGCGTAGCTACAGGTTACGAGCAGTACTTC. It is translated as CASSVATGYEQYF. Based on the CDR3 plus reference TRBV9 and TRBJ2-7, the full variable domain is DSGVTQTPKHLITATGQRVTLRCSPRSGDLSVYWYQQSLDQGLQFLIQYYNGEERAKGNILERFSAQQFPDLHSELNLSSLELGDSALYFCASSVATGYEQYFGPGTRLTVT.

This CDR3 reads CASSFSPGTDTQYF. The CDR3 DNA reads as TGTGCCAGCAGTTTTTCCCCAGGCACAGATACGCAGTATTTT. The rearrangement joins TRBV27 to TRBJ2-3; no firm D call. Germline CDR1 MNHEY, CDR2 SMNVEV (reference sequence). The CDR3 runs 14 residues. V gave up 3 bases and J gave up 1 base, with 8 bases separating them.

V is TRBV6-4 and J is TRBJ2-1; 11 nucleotides match TRBD1. With 3 bases clipped from V and 6 bases from J, the junction kept 7 bases outside the gene matches. The germline CDR1 and CDR2 sequences are MRHNA and SNTAGT. The CDR3 is made up of 16 amino acids. CDR3 residues: CASSESPGQGGNEQFF. Here the CDR3 DNA reads TGTGCCAGCAGTGAGAGCCCGGGACAGGGGGGCAATGAGCAGTTCTTC.

This chain connects TRBV6-5 to TRBJ1-5; no reliable D call. The CDR3 is made up of 15 amino acids. Germline CDR1 reads MNHEY; CDR2 reads SVGAGI. V was cut by 0 bases and J by 3 bases, with 9 bases left in between. The CDR3 sequence is CASSYSNSPNQPQHF. CDR3 nucleotides: TGTGCCAGCAGTTACTCGAACAGTCCCAATCAGCCCCAGCATTTT.

The chain is built from TRBV19 and TRBJ2-2; TRBD1 might be the D (6 bases). Trimming removed 3 bases from V and 7 bases from J, with 18 bases in between. The CDR3 totals 16 residues. Per germline, CDR1 LNHDA and CDR2 SQIVND (reference sequence). CDR3 in amino acids: CASSIWTAMGVGELFF. In nucleotides, the CDR3 is TGTGCCAGTAGTATTTGGACAGCGATGGGGGTCGGGGAGCTGTTTTTT.

The rearrangement joins TRBV5-1 to TRBJ1-1; no reliable D call. Germline assignment: CDR1 SGHRS and CDR2 YFSETQ. With 6 bases removed from V and 3 bases from J, the gap between germline ends came to 18 bases. There are 15 residues in the CDR3. CDR3 coding DNA: TGCGCCAGCACACTCCTGGGCTATTCGGACACTGAAGCTTTCTTT. Residues: CASTLLGYSDTEAFF.

The chain carries TRBV7-8 and TRBJ2-1; 10 bases are a match to TRBD2. This CDR3 is built from 15 residues. The V gene end was trimmed by 5 bases and the J gene end by 6 bases; junction bases not matched to a gene: 7. Germline V CDR1 and CDR2: SGHVS, FQNEAQ. In nucleotides, the CDR3 is TGTGCCAGCAGCAACAGCGGGGGGGGAGGCAATGAGCAGTTCTTC. This gives the protein CASSNSGGGGNEQFF.

This chain links TRBV6-1 with TRBJ1-1; D perhaps matches TRBD1 (6 bases). V was clipped by 0 bases and J by 1 base, with 6 bases between them. Per the germline V gene, CDR1 is MNHNS and CDR2 is SASEGT. This CDR3 has 14 residues. The CDR3 sequence: CASSEAGGNTEAFF. CDR3 DNA: TGTGCCAGCAGTGAAGCAGGGGGGAACACTGAAGCTTTCTTT.

The V and J genes are TRBV2 and TRBJ1-1; TRBD1 agrees at 8 bases. The CDR3 has 10 amino acids. J lost 8 bases, V lost 8 bases, and 1 base had no gene match. Germline lookup yields CDR1 SNHLY and CDR2 FYNNEI. The CDR3 here is CASRTGEAFF. CDR3 sequence (DNA): TGTGCCAGCCGGACAGGGGAAGCTTTCTTT.

J is TRBJ2-1 and V is TRBV27; 7 positions agree with TRBD1. This CDR3 has 16 residues. J lost 3 bases, V lost 7 bases, and 12 bases had no gene match. Germline V lookup: CDR1 MNHEY, CDR2 SMNVEV (reference sequence). The CDR3 DNA is TGTGCCAGCACCGACAACCGGGACAGTGGCTACAATGAGCAGTTCTTC. It encodes CASTDNRDSGYNEQFF.

The rearrangement links TRBV19 to TRBJ1-1; the match to TRBD1 covers 10 bases. The V segment lost 1 base and the J segment 5 bases; nucleotides outside the gene matches: 7. Germline values: CDR1 LNHDA, CDR2 SQIVND (reference sequence). This CDR3 has 16 residues. The CDR3 coding sequence is TGTGCCAGTAGTATAGGGGACAGGGGCCGGGGAACTGAAGCTTTCTTT. Amino acids: CASSIGDRGRGTEAFF.

The rearrangement uses TRBV14 and TRBJ2-7; 11 bases align to TRBD1. This CDR3 is 15 amino acids long. The germline V gene has CDR1 SGHDN and CDR2 FVKESK. Trimming removed 5 bases from V and 1 base from J; junction bases left unmatched: 4. CDR3 nucleotide sequence: TGTGCCAGCAGCTACGGGACAGGGGGATCCTACGAGCAGTACTTC. This gives the protein CASSYGTGGSYEQYF.

The CDR3 bases are TGTGCCAGCAGCTTATCCCCTAGCGCCGGGGAGCTGTTTTTT. Protein sequence: CASSLSPSAGELFF. The rearrangement joins TRBV11-3 to TRBJ2-2; a weak D match, TRBD2 (6 bases). The CDR3 is 14 amino acids. V lost 2 bases to trimming and J lost 6 bases, with 10 bases between them. Looked up from germline, CDR1 is SGHNT and CDR2 is YENEEA.

The rearrangement links TRBV7-2 to TRBJ2-7; a weak D match, TRBD2 (6 bases). V was cut by 4 bases and J by 2 bases, with 12 bases left in between. The CDR3 has 14 residues. Germline CDR1 is SGHTA and CDR2 is FQGNSA. For the CDR3, the DNA is TGTGCCAGCAGCTCGAGGCGGGGAGCCTACGAGCAGTACTTC. It yields the protein CASSSRRGAYEQYF. The complete variable domain, with remaining parts taken from reference TRBV7-2 and TRBJ2-7, reads GAGVSQSPSNKVTEKGKDVELRCDPISGHTALYWYRQSLGQGLEFLIYFQGNSAPDKSGLPSDRFSAERTGGSVSTLTIQRTQQEDSAVYLCASSSRRGAYEQYFGPGTRLTVT.